The T cell receptor (beta chain) under discussion was sequenced for a study of T cells in Graves' hyperthyroidism and ophthalmopathy (dated by TCRdb to the late 2010s). Looking at the study overall: Peripheral blood samples were taken at the time of initial diagnosis, prior to any treatment. According to the paper, TCR Vbeta CDR3 sequencing was carried out on over 130 peripheral blood samples, which came from approximately 43 ophthalmopathy, some 73 hyperthyroidism and approximately 17 progressor patients. An independent validation cohort of 18 to 20 hyperthyroidism patients and 17 patients who later progressed to ophthalmopathy tested prospective prediction of ophthalmopathy. For training and testing, the 110 or so patients in the discovery cohort were randomly divided in a 7:3 ratio. To identify distinguishing TCR V-J signatures, a discovery cohort of roughly 100 patients was used, comprising roughly 45 with Graves' ophthalmopathy and around 60 with stable Graves' hyperthyroidism. The study also compared thyroid tissue and blood T-cell repertoires from several Graves' hyperthyroidism patients. After blood sampling, hyperthyroidism patients were treated with methimazole at a starting dose of 30 mg daily, and ophthalmopathy patients were treated with high-dose intravenous methylprednisolone. Study-level results and caveats: No statistical method was used to set the sample size in advance, and investigators knew the group allocation. Most expanded thyroid clonotypes (frequency above 0.001) were also detected in blood, a finding suggesting that blood repertoires may reflect thyroid immune responses. A model built on a 13 V-J signature distinguished ophthalmopathy from stable hyperthyroidism, reaching around 87% sensitivity and around 81% specificity in cross-validation and 80%/75% in testing. In validation, progression to ophthalmopathy was predicted by the model with roughly 71% sensitivity and just over 72% specificity, a median of about 6 months before onset.

Stable Graves' hyperthyroidism was defined as no progression to ophthalmopathy during 18 months of follow-up. The hyperthyroidism patients were between 18 and 65 years old and newly diagnosed, with a disease duration of less than 2 months. The study excluded patients with uncontrolled infections, other autoimmune diseases, pregnancy or lactation. Clinical symptoms, serum thyroxine and TRAb, thyroid ultrasound, and orbital computed tomography formed the basis for the diagnoses. PBMCs were isolated from 7.5 to 10 ml of fresh peripheral blood by Ficoll-Paque density gradient centrifugation. Trizol reagent was used to extract total RNA, and RNA quality was then checked on an Agilent 2100 Bioanalyzer. The CDR3 contains 14 residues, cysteine and phenylalanine counted. The sequence is cut down to CDR3 DNA, 42 bases in frame from base 1. V trim: 5 bases; J trim: 7 bases; unmatched bases: 5. This clonotype was recorded many times. What antigen it recognizes has not been identified. No much larger clone exists at a distance of one base, and base qualities are not known.

TCR beta CDR3 regions were amplified from RNA transcripts. The TCR CDR3 was subjected to a first round of RT-PCR using the HTBI primer set and the Qiagen OneStep RT-PCR kit. Libraries were constructed in a second round of multiplex PCR, after which size selection and purification were carried out. The libraries were sequenced on an Illumina HiSeq2000 using paired-end 100 bp reads. From the authors' description of their analysis: SOAPnuke was used to process the raw data, throwing out any read that contained adapters or uncalled bases, had a mean Phred below 15, or lacked an exact constant-primer or identifier match. COPE v1.2.5 was used to merge high-quality paired reads, and clonotypes were defined as unique nucleotide sequences. MiTCR v1.1 was used to align clonotypes to the IMGT TRBV, TRBD and TRBJ reference segments. Only V-J combinations with frequency above 0.0001, covering about 99% of repertoires, were analysed. The TCS score was defined as the ratio of F50 (clonal expansion) to E x V (chaos), calculated using BLOSUM62-based TCRdist between CDR3 peptides within each V-J. Welch's t-statistics and random forest reduced roughly 530 V-J features to some 14, which were used in a naive Bayes classifier (R e1071). TCRdb reworked the public reads: Q25 trimming with fastp, MiXCR clone assembly, productive beta chains retained. Entries that share a CDR3 protein sequence are merged under the most common genes and DNA. TCRdb, not the original authors, processed these V and J calls. The sample table holds around 420,000 distinct CDR3 sequences, of which roughly an eighth were seen once. Of the sample, 5% to 6% falls within the top ten clones.

The rearranged segments are TRBV12-3 or TRBV12-4 and TRBJ1-5; TRBD1 lines up with 10 middle nucleotides. Sequencing was done on a sample of blood. The TCR comes from a young woman with Graves' hyperthyroidism. The CDR3 region: CASSPGQGYQPQHF. The DNA sequence is given as TGTGCCAGCAGTCCGGGACAGGGGTACCAGCCCCAGCATTTT.